What follows describes a single TCR beta chain. Its specificity is not known. This specimen belongs to a study of T cells after yellow fever vaccination. Study context: Each low-cell-number fraction was prepared by means of SMART-Seq v4 Ultra Low Input. General study points: Re-detected after boosting: most primary clones, about 95% of CD4 and over 80% of CD8. The appearance of a small share of clonotypes in both CD4 and CD8 compartments was observed.

The CDR3 spans 17 residues. CDR1 is SQVTM and CDR2 is ANQGSEA in the germline V gene. Trimming at V came to 3 bases and at J to 4 bases, leaving 12 bases not matched to a gene. In making TCR cDNA, 5'RACE template switching added a universal primer site and UMIs to it. Using its own MiXCR run on the 5' RACE reads, TCRdb lists one record per CDR3 protein. The sample shows around 500,000 distinct CDR3 sequences, 21% of them seen only once. The chain joins TRBV29-1 to TRBJ2-1; 10 positions match TRBD2. The clonotype was recovered from a man between 18 and 35 years old who received the YFV17D yellow fever vaccine. The sample was PBMCs, taken roughly 20 days after the first yellow fever vaccination. The CDR3 nucleotides read TGCAGCGTTGATTCAGAAAGCGGGGGGGGAGATTACAATGAGCAGTTCTTC. It translates to CSVDSESGGGDYNEQFF.